The rows below give T cell receptor beta chains drawn from one sample of a study of blood T cell repertoires in COVID-19. Method: immunoSEQ multiplex PCR; TCRdb's copy keeps in-frame clones and lacks some. The table records approximately 75,000 clones, roughly 90% of them present only once. The sequenced material came from peripheral blood. The source is a human donor in a cohort sampled during active COVID-19. Both conserved end residues are part of each CDR3. Each record gives: V gene, clone size, J gene, D gene, CDR3 DNA, CDR3 protein. D genes are given only for firm matches. Not all rows give a size; the values are once, few, many and, for expanded clones, a class.

v_call: TRBV10-3
clone_size: .
j_call: TRBJ2-5
d_call: TRBD1
cdr3_nt: TGTGCCATCAGTGAGGGACAGGGACAAGAGACCCAGTACTTC
cdr3_aa: CAISEGQGQETQYF

v_call: TRBV7-9
clone_size: .
j_call: TRBJ2-7
d_call: .
cdr3_nt: TGTGCCAGCAGCTTCCATCCCTACGAGCAGTACTTC
cdr3_aa: CASSFHPYEQYF

v_call: TRBV6-5
clone_size: .
j_call: TRBJ2-6
d_call: TRBD1
cdr3_nt: TGTGCCAGCGCTCAGGGGGCGCGGGGGGCCAACGTCCTGACTTTC
cdr3_aa: CASAQGARGANVLTF

v_call: TRBV6-5
clone_size: .
j_call: TRBJ2-3
d_call: .
cdr3_nt: TGTGCCGGGCGGGGAGGATCAGATACGCAGTATTTT
cdr3_aa: CAGRGGSDTQYF

v_call: TRBV5-1
clone_size: once
j_call: TRBJ1-4
d_call: TRBD1
cdr3_nt: TGCGCCAGCAGCTCCGGGACAGGGTTTAATGAAAAACTGTTTTTT
cdr3_aa: CASSSGTGFNEKLFF

v_call: TRBV19
clone_size: medium-sized
j_call: TRBJ2-7
d_call: .
cdr3_nt: TGTGCCAGTAGTATAGTTGGGAGCTCCTACGAGCAGTACTTC
cdr3_aa: CASSIVGSSYEQYF

v_call: TRBV7-9
clone_size: .
j_call: TRBJ1-1
d_call: TRBD1
cdr3_nt: TGTGCCAGCAGCTTACCAACAGGACAGGGAGGGATTGAAGCTTTCTTT
cdr3_aa: CASSLPTGQGGIEAFF

v_call: TRBV3-1/TRBV3-2
clone_size: few
j_call: TRBJ2-2
d_call: .
cdr3_nt: TGTGCCAGCAGCCATGGAGCGGGCCAGAACACCGGGGAGCTGTTTTTT
cdr3_aa: CASSHGAGQNTGELFF

v_call: TRBV6-6
clone_size: .
j_call: TRBJ1-5
d_call: TRBD1
cdr3_nt: TGTGCCAGCAGTGACAGGGGGATGACTCAGCCCCAGCATTTT
cdr3_aa: CASSDRGMTQPQHF

v_call: TRBV5-6
clone_size: once
j_call: TRBJ1-1
d_call: TRBD1
cdr3_nt: TGTGCCAGCAGCCTCCAGGGGGCACGGCAATGGTCCCCTGAAGCTTTCTTT
cdr3_aa: CASSLQGARQWSPEAFF

v_call: TRBV27
clone_size: .
j_call: TRBJ1-3
d_call: TRBD1
cdr3_nt: TGTGCCAGCAGCAGCCCGGGACAGGGAAACACCATATATTTT
cdr3_aa: CASSSPGQGNTIYF

v_call: TRBV5-4
clone_size: .
j_call: TRBJ2-3
d_call: .
cdr3_nt: TGTGCCAGCAGCTTGGCCGTTGCAGATACGCAGTATTTT
cdr3_aa: CASSLAVADTQYF

v_call: TRBV4-3
clone_size: .
j_call: TRBJ2-3
d_call: TRBD2
cdr3_nt: TGCGCCAGCAGCCACATCGCCTCTAGCGGGGGGGCCGCAGATACGCAGTATTTT
cdr3_aa: CASSHIASSGGAADTQYF

v_call: TRBV28
clone_size: .
j_call: TRBJ1-2
d_call: TRBD1
cdr3_nt: TGTGCCAGCAGACTTCCGTGGACAGGGAACGGCTACACCTTC
cdr3_aa: CASRLPWTGNGYTF

v_call: TRBV10-1
clone_size: .
j_call: TRBJ1-2
d_call: TRBD1
cdr3_nt: TGCGCCAGCAGTGGGACAGGTTATGGCTACACCTTC
cdr3_aa: CASSGTGYGYTF

v_call: TRBV2
clone_size: .
j_call: TRBJ1-2
d_call: TRBD1
cdr3_nt: TGTGCCAGCAGCTTGGGACAGTTTTATGGCTACACCTTC
cdr3_aa: CASSLGQFYGYTF

v_call: TRBV9
clone_size: .
j_call: TRBJ2-2
d_call: .
cdr3_nt: TGTGCCAGCAGCTTGACAGCTAGATTTGACACCGGGGAGCTGTTTTTT
cdr3_aa: CASSLTARFDTGELFF